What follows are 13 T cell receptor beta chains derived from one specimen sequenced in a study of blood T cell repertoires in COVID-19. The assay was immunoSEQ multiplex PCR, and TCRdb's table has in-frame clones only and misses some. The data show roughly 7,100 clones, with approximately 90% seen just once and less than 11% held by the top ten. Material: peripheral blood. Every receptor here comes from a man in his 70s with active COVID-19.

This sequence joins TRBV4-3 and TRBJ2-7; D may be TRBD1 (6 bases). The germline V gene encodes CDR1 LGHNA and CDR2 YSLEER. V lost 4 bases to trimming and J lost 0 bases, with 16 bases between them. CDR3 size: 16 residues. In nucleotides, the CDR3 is TGCGCCAGCAGCCTCCTACAGGGCTCCCCCTCCTACGAGCAGTACTTC. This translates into CASSLLQGSPSYEQYF.

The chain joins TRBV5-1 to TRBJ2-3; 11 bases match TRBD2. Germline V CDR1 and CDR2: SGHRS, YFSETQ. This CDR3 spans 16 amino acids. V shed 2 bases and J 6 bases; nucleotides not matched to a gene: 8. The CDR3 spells CASSLLAGAVPDTQYF. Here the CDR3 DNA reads TGCGCCAGCAGCTTACTAGCGGGGGCCGTTCCGGATACGCAGTATTTT.

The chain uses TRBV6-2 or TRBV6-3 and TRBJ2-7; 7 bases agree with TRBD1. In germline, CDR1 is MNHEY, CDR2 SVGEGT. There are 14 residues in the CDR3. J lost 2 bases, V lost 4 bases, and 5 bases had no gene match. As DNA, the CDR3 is TGTGCCAGCAGTTTGGACAGGTCTACCTACGAGCAGTACTTC. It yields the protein CASSLDRSTYEQYF.

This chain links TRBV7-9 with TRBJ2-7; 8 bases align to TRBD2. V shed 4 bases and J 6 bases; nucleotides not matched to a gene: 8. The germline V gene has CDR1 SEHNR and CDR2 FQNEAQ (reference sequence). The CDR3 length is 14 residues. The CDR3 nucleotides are TGTGCCAGCAGCTCCGGGGGGGTTTCATTCGAGCAGTACTTC. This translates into CASSSGGVSFEQYF.

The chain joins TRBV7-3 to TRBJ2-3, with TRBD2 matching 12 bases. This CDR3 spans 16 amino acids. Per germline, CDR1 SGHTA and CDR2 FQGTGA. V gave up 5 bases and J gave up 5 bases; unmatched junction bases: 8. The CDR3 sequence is CASSPLAGGQEDTQYF. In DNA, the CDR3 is TGTGCCAGCAGCCCCCTAGCGGGGGGGCAGGAAGATACGCAGTATTTT.

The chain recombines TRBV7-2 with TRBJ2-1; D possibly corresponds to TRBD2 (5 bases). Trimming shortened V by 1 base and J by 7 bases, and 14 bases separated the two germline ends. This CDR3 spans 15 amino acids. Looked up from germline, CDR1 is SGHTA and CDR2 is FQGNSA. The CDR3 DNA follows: TGTGCCAGCAGCTTAGTAAGGCTAGCAATTAATGAGCAGTTCTTC. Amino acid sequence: CASSLVRLAINEQFF. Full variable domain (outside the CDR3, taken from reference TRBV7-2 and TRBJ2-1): GAGVSQSPSNKVTEKGKDVELRCDPISGHTALYWYRQSLGQGLEFLIYFQGNSAPDKSGLPSDRFSAERTGGSVSTLTIQRTQQEDSAVYLCASSLVRLAINEQFFGPGTRLTVL.

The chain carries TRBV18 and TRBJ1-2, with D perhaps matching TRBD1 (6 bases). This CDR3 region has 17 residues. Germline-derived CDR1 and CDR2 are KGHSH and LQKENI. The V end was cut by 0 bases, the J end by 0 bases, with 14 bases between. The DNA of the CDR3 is TGTGCCAGCTCACCACCGGGGGCAGGCTATGCTAACTATGGCTACACCTTC. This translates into CASSPPGAGYANYGYTF.

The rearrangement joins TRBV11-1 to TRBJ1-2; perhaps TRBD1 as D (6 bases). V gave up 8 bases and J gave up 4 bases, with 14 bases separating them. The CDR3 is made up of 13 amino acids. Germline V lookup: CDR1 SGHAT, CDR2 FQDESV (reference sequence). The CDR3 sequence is CASGQDSFYGYTF. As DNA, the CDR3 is TGTGCCAGCGGCCAGGACAGCTTCTATGGCTACACCTTC.

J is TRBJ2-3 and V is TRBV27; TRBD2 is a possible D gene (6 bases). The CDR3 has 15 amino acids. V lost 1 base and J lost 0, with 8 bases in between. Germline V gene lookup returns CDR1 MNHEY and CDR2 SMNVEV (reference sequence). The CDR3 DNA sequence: TGTGCCAGCAGTTTATGGAGGGTTAGCACAGATACGCAGTATTTT. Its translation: CASSLWRVSTDTQYF.

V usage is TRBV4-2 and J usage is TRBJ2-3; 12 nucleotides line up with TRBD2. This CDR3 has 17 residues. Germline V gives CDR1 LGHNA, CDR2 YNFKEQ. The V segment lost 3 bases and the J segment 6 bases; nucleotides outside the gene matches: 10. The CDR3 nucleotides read TGTGCCAGCAGCCAGACCCCGACTAGCGGGGGCTGGGATACGCAGTATTTT. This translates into CASSQTPTSGGWDTQYF.

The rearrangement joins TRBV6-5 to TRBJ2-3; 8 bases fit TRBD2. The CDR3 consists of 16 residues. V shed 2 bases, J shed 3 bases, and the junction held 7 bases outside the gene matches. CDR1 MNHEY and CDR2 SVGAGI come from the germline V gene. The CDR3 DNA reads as TGTGCCAGCAGTTACCAACCGGGACTAGAGACAGATACGCAGTATTTT. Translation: CASSYQPGLETDTQYF.

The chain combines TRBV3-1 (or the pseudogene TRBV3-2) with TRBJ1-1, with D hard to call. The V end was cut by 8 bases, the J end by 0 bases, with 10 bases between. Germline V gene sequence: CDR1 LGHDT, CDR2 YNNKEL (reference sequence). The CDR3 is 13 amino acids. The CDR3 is CASALGLNTEAFF. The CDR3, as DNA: TGTGCCAGCGCTTTGGGCTTGAACACTGAAGCTTTCTTT.

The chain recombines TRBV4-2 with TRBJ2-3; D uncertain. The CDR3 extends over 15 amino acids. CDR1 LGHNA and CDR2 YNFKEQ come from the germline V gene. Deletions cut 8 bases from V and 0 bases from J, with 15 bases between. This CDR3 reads CASSEEGGSTDTQYF. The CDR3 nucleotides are TGTGCCAGCTCCGAGGAAGGCGGTAGCACAGATACGCAGTATTTT.